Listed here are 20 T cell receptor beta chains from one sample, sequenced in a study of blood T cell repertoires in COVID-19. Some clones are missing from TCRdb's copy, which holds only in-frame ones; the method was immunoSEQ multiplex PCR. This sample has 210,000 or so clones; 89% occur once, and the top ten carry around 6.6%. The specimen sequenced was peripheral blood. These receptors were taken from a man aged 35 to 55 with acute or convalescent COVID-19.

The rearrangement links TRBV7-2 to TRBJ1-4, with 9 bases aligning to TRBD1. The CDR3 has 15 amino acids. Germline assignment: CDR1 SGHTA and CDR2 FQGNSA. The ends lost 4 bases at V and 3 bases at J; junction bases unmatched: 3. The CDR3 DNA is TGTGCCAGCAGCTCGGACAGGGGCGCTAATGAAAAACTGTTTTTT. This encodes CASSSDRGANEKLFF.

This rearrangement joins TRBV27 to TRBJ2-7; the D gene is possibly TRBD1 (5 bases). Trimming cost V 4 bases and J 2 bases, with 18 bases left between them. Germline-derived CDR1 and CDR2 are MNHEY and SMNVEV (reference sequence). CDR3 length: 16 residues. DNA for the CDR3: TGTGCCAGCAGTTCCCCTTCAGGGTTCTCACCCTACGAGCAGTACTTC. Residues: CASSSPSGFSPYEQYF.

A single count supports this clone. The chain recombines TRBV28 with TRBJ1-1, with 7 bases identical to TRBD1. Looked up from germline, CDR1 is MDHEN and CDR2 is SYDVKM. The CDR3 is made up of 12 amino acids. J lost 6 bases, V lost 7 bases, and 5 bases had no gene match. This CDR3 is CASNPGGSEAFF. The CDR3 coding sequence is TGTGCCAGCAACCCAGGGGGTTCTGAAGCTTTCTTT.

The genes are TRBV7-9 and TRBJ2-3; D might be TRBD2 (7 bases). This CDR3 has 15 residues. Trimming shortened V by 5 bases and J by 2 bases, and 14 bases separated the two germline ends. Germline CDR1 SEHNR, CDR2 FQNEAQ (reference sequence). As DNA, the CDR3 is TGTGCCAGCAGCCCCATTGGGGGGGCCACAGATACGCAGTATTTT. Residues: CASSPIGGATDTQYF.

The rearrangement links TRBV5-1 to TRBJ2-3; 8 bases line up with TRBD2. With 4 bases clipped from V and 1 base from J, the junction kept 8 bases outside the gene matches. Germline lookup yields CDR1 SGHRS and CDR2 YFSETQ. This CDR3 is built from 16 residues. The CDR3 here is CASSQERGGGTDTQYF. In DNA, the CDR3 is TGCGCCAGCAGCCAAGAACGGGGGGGCGGCACAGATACGCAGTATTTT.

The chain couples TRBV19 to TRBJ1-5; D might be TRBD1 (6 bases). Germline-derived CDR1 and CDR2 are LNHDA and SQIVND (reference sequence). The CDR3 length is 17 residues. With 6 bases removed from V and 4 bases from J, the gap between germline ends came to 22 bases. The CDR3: CASRSIGTGTLNQPQHF. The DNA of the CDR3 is TGTGCCAGTAGGTCAATAGGGACCGGGACACTTAATCAGCCCCAGCATTTT.

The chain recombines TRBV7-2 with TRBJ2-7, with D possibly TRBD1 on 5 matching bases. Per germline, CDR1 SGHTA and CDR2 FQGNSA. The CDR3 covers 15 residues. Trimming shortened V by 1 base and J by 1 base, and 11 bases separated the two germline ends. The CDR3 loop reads CASSLVTAISYEQYF. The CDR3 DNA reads TGTGCCAGCAGCTTAGTGACAGCAATTTCCTACGAGCAGTACTTC.

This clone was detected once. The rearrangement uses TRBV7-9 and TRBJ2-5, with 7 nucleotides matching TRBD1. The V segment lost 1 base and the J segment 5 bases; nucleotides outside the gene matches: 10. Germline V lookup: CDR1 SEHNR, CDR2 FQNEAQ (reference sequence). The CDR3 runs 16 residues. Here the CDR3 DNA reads TGTGCCAGCAGCTTAGGGTCTACAGGGGTTTCGGAGACCCAGTACTTC. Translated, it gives CASSLGSTGVSETQYF.

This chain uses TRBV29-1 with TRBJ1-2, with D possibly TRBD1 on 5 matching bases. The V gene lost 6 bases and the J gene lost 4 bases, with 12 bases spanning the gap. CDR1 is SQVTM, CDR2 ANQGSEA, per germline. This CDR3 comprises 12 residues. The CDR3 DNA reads TGCAGCGTGTCCGACAGTACCTATGGCTACACCTTC. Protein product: CSVSDSTYGYTF.

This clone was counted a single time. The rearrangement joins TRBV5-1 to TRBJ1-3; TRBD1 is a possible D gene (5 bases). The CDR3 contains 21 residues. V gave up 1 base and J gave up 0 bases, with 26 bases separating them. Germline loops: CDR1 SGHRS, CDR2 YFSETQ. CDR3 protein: CASSLRGAGSSVSSSGNTIYF. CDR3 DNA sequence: TGCGCCAGCAGCTTGCGGGGCGCGGGATCATCCGTTTCGAGCTCTGGAAACACCATATATTTT.

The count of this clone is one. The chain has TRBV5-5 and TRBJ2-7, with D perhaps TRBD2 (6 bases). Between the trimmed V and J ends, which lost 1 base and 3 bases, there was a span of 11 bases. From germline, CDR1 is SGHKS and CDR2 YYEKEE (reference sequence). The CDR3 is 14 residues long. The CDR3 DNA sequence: TGTGCCAGCAGCTTGTCGGGAGCAGGCTACGAGCAGTACTTC. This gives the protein CASSLSGAGYEQYF.

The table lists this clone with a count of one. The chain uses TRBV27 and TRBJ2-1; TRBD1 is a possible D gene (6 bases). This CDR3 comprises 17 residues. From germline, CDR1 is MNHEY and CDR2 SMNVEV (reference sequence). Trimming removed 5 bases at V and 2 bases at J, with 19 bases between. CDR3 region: CASSHSRTGKPYNEQFF. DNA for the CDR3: TGTGCCAGCAGTCACTCCCGAACAGGGAAACCCTACAATGAGCAGTTCTTC.

CDR3 bases: TGTGCCAGCCCCTCTAGAACCCAGCGGGGCTACACCTTC. Its protein product is CASPSRTQRGYTF. This sequence joins TRBV6-5 and TRBJ1-2, with D uncertain. CDR1 and CDR2 from the germline V gene are MNHEY and SVGAGI. V lost 8 bases and J lost 8, with 18 bases in between. The CDR3 extends over 13 amino acids.

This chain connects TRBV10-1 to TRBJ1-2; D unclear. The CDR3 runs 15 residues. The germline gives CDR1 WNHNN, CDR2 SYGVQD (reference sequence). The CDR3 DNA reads TGCCCAGTAGGAAGACACGCACTTCAGATCTATGGCTACACCTTC. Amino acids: CPVGRHALQIYGYTF.

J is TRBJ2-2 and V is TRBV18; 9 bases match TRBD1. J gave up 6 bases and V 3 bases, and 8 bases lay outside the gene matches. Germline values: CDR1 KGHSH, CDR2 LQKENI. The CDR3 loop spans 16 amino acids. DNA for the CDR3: TGTGCCAGCTCACCTACCACAGGGGGCAGTGCCGGGGAGCTGTTTTTT. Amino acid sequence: CASSPTTGGSAGELFF.

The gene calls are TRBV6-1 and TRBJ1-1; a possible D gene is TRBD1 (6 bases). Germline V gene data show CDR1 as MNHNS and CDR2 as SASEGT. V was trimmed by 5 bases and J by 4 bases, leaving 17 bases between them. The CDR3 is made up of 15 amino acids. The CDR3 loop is CASSLGMGAGTEAFF. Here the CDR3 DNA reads TGTGCCAGCAGTCTAGGGATGGGGGCGGGCACTGAAGCTTTCTTT.

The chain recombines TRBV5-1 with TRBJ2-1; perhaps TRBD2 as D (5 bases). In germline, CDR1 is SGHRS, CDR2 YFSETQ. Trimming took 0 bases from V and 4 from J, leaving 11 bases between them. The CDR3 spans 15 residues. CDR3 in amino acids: CASSLEERTYNEQFF. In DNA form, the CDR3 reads TGCGCCAGCAGCTTGGAGGAGCGGACGTACAATGAGCAGTTCTTC. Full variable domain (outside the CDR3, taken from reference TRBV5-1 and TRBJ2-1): KAGVTQTPRYLIKTRGQQVTLSCSPISGHRSVSWYQQTPGQGLQFLFEYFSETQRNKGNFPGRFSGRQFSNSRSEMNVSTLELGDSALYLCASSLEERTYNEQFFGPGTRLTVL.

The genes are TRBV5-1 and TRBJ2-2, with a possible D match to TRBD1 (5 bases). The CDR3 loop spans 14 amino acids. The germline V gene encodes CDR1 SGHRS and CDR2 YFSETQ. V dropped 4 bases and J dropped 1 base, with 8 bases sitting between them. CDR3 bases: TGCGCCAGCAGCACGACAGTGAACACCGGGGAGCTGTTTTTT. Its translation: CASSTTVNTGELFF.

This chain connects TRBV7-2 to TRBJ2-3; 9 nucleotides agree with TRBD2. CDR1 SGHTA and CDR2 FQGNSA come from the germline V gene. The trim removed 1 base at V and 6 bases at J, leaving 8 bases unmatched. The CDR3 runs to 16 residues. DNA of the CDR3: TGTGCCAGCAGCTTAGGGGGAGCGGGGGGCCCGGATACGCAGTATTTT. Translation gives CASSLGGAGGPDTQYF.

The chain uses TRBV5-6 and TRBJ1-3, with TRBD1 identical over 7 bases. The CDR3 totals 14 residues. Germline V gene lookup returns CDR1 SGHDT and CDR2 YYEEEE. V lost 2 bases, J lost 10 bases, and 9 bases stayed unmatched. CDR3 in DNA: TGTGCCAGCAGCTTAGGGGGCTCAAAAGGGACCATATATTTT. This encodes CASSLGGSKGTIYF.